This T cell receptor beta chain was profiled in a study of T cell repertoires in cytomegalovirus infection. Study at large: Peptides in the study included HLA-C-restricted and HLA-B-restricted CMV epitopes. Study-wide results and limits: The study identified carriers of CMV plus the relevant HLA from cumulative public TCR beta family frequency. Clonotype analysis showed dominance of the ex vivo response by HLA-C-restricted CMV-specific TCR beta clonotypes.

Many counts were recorded for this clonotype. Its antigen is unknown. Germline V gene sequence: CDR1 SGHTA, CDR2 FQGNSA. This CDR3 has 15 residues. V lost 1 base to trimming and J lost 0 bases, with 9 bases between them. TCRdb recomputed calls from the reads with MiXCR, one row per CDR3 protein. The profile shows roughly 120,000 distinct CDR3 sequences, 29% of them singletons. The sequence derives from a human donor in good health (CMV status not recorded). Some clones in this sample may be carry-over from other donors' samples. The sequenced sample was CD8+ T cells from cultured PBMCs, obtained from culture after CMV antigen stimulation. This rearrangement joins TRBV7-2 to TRBJ1-1; D possibly corresponds to TRBD1 (5 bases). Here the CDR3 reads CASSLDRSMNTEAFF. Written as DNA, the CDR3 is TGTGCCAGCAGCTTAGACAGGAGCATGAACACTGAAGCTTTCTTT. Looking up the rest from reference TRBV7-2 and TRBJ1-1 gives the full variable domain: GAGVSQSPSNKVTEKGKDVELRCDPISGHTALYWYRQSLGQGLEFLIYFQGNSAPDKSGLPSDRFSAERTGGSVSTLTIQRTQQEDSAVYLCASSLDRSMNTEAFFGQGTRLTVV.